The next 20 T cell receptor beta chains were all read from a single sample in a study of cytomegalovirus exposure and HLA in healthy donors. Both 60 Vbeta primers and 13 Jbeta primers went into the PCR. The protocol was immunoSEQ multiplex PCR, while the TCRdb copy is restricted to in-frame clones and leaves out a portion. In the table there are fewer than 150,000 clones, approximately 74% of which are singletons. The sequencing input was PBMCs. These receptors were collected from a woman in her thirties or forties in good health and CMV-seropositive.

This clone was picked up one time. V and J are TRBV19 and TRBJ1-1; possible D gene TRBD1, 6 bases. The germline V and J ends were trimmed by 5 bases and 7 bases, with 20 bases remaining between them. Germline V gives CDR1 LNHDA, CDR2 SQIVND (reference sequence). This CDR3 has 15 residues. The chain's CDR3 is CASSDQGWGTSEAFF. Here the CDR3 DNA reads TGTGCCAGTAGTGACCAAGGGTGGGGGACAAGTGAAGCTTTCTTT.

The rearrangement uses TRBV6-5 and TRBJ2-2, with D hard to call. V was shortened by 6 bases and J by 6 bases, with 8 bases between the two germline ends. The CDR3 is 12 amino acids. The germline CDR1 and CDR2 sequences are MNHEY and SVGAGI. The CDR3 region has the DNA TGTGCCAGCAGAAACTTACCCGGGGAGCTGTTTTTT. Its protein product is CASRNLPGELFF.

This clone showed up just once. The chain employs TRBV5-5 and TRBJ2-2; D not resolved. This CDR3 region has 15 residues. Trimming removed 0 bases from V and 3 bases from J, with 9 bases in between. Germline CDR1 and CDR2: SGHKS and YYEKEE (reference sequence). CDR3 bases: TGTGCCAGCAGCTTGGATAGTTTTTACACCGGGGAGCTGTTTTTT. Protein sequence: CASSLDSFYTGELFF.

The rearrangement links TRBV5-6 to TRBJ1-1; TRBD1 is a possible D gene (5 bases). The CDR3 totals 17 residues. The ends were cut back, 3 bases at V and 5 bases at J, with 23 bases in the middle. Germline CDR1 SGHDT, CDR2 YYEEEE. CDR3 loop: CASSSGLVGRRRTEAFF. CDR3 sequence (DNA): TGTGCCAGCAGCTCGGGACTCGTGGGCAGAAGGAGGACTGAAGCTTTCTTT.

The sample holds a few counts of this clone. The chain has TRBV7-9 and TRBJ1-2; no firm D call. This CDR3 has 12 residues. Trimming took off 5 bases at V and 8 bases at J, with 12 bases between the two ends. The germline gives CDR1 SEHNR, CDR2 FQNEAQ (reference sequence). The CDR3: CASSPSNSGYTF. The CDR3 bases are TGTGCCAGCAGCCCGAGTAACTCAGGCTACACCTTC.

As for this clone: One end of the junction fails to match germline, which may point to a read error. The rearrangement joins TRBV9 to TRBJ2-6; perhaps TRBD1 as D (5 bases). Germline V gene data show CDR1 as SGDLS and CDR2 as YYNGEE. This CDR3 is 16 amino acids long. CDR3 loop: CASSVAESSGADVLTF. The CDR3 DNA sequence: TGTGCCAGCAGCGTAGCTGAGAGCTCTGGGGCCGACGTCCTGACTTTC.

The chain carries TRBV11-3 and TRBJ2-7; a possible D gene is TRBD2 (6 bases). This CDR3 has 16 residues. Trimming stripped 1 base from V and 3 bases from J, with 16 bases between. Germline values: CDR1 SGHNT, CDR2 YENEEA. DNA for the CDR3: TGTGCCAGCAGCTTAGGGGGGACGGGGGAAGGCTACGAGCAGTACTTC. Protein: CASSLGGTGEGYEQYF.

This sequence joins TRBV5-6 and TRBJ2-1; D might be TRBD2 (5 bases). Trimming pared 4 bases from V and 7 bases from J, leaving 24 bases between. The CDR3 loop spans 17 amino acids. In germline, CDR1 is SGHDT, CDR2 YYEEEE. The CDR3 bases are TGTGCCAGCAGCGATAGAGCTGCAGGATCGGGGTGGAATGAGCAGTTCTTC. It is translated as CASSDRAAGSGWNEQFF.

This clone has just a few counts. V and J are TRBV6-1 and TRBJ1-4; the D gene is possibly TRBD1 (5 bases). Germline-derived CDR1 and CDR2 are MNHNS and SASEGT. The CDR3 covers 14 residues. Trimming took off 4 bases at V and 6 bases at J, with 12 bases between the two ends. CDR3 loop: CASSVAGWDEKLFF. The CDR3 DNA follows: TGTGCCAGCAGTGTTGCAGGGTGGGATGAAAAACTGTTTTTT.

The chain recombines TRBV18 with TRBJ2-7; 13 bases line up with TRBD2. The CDR3 runs 17 residues. J lost 4 bases, V lost 3 bases, and 9 bases had no gene match. Germline V gene lookup returns CDR1 KGHSH and CDR2 LQKENI. The CDR3 DNA sequence: TGTGCCAGCTCACCCCGGACTAGCGGGGGATTTGATTACGAGCAGTACTTC. This translates into CASSPRTSGGFDYEQYF. The entire variable domain, with the rest obtained from reference TRBV18 and TRBJ2-7, is as follows: NAGVMQNPRHLVRRRGQEARLRCSPMKGHSHVYWYRQLPEEGLKFMVYLQKENIIDESGMPKERFSAEFPKEGPSILRIQQVVRGDSAAYFCASSPRTSGGFDYEQYFGPGTRLTVT.

The genes are TRBV5-4 and TRBJ2-2, with TRBD2 matching 7 bases. CDR1 and CDR2 from the germline V gene are SGHNT and YYREEE (reference sequence). This CDR3 contains 16 residues. Trimming removed 0 bases from V and 0 bases from J; junction bases left unmatched: 2. In DNA form, the CDR3 reads TGTGCCAGCAGCTTGGGGCTAGCGGCGAACACCGGGGAGCTGTTTTTT. The encoded protein is CASSLGLAANTGELFF.

This clone appeared a single time. The chain employs TRBV6-1 and TRBJ1-4; D uncertain. The CDR3 runs to 14 residues. V was cut by 4 bases and J by 6 bases, with 12 bases left in between. Per germline, CDR1 MNHNS and CDR2 SASEGT. The CDR3 spells CASSVVVRDEKLFF. CDR3 bases: TGTGCCAGCAGTGTCGTGGTGCGAGATGAAAAACTGTTTTTT.

The gene calls are TRBV7-9 and TRBJ2-1; TRBD2 matches at 9 bases. V lost 3 bases to trimming and J lost 2 bases; unmatched junction nucleotides: 5. CDR3 size: 16 residues. CDR1 is SEHNR and CDR2 is FQNEAQ in the germline V gene (reference sequence). The CDR3 DNA follows: TGTGCCAGCAGCTTCCGCGGGGGGGGAGCCTACAATGAGCAGTTCTTC. It codes for CASSFRGGGAYNEQFF.

This chain uses TRBV7-2 with TRBJ2-2, with 7 nucleotides matching TRBD1. The germline CDR1 and CDR2 sequences are SGHTA and FQGNSA. The CDR3 extends over 16 amino acids. V lost 4 bases to trimming and J lost 2 bases; unmatched junction nucleotides: 7. This CDR3 is CASSSPRGTNTGELFF. DNA of the CDR3: TGTGCCAGCAGCTCCCCCAGGGGGACCAACACCGGGGAGCTGTTTTTT.

This chain uses TRBV9 with TRBJ2-3, with D possibly matching TRBD2 (6 bases). CDR3 size: 17 residues. V lost 2 bases and J lost 5, with 21 bases in between. The germline CDR1 and CDR2 sequences are SGDLS and YYNGEE. The DNA of the CDR3 is TGTGCCAGCAGCGTGAGGCCGGGGGAAGCAGTAGGAGATACGCAGTATTTT. The encoded protein is CASSVRPGEAVGDTQYF.

The chain employs TRBV18 and TRBJ1-1; D unclear. Germline lookup yields CDR1 KGHSH and CDR2 LQKENI. Trimming took off 2 bases at V and 4 bases at J, with 11 bases between the two ends. CDR3 length: 14 residues. DNA for the CDR3: TGTGCCAGCTCACCATCCGTTTCGGGCACTGAAGCTTTCTTT. It is translated as CASSPSVSGTEAFF.

V usage is TRBV4-3 and J usage is TRBJ2-7, with D possibly being TRBD1 (6 bases). Between the trimmed V and J ends, which lost 0 bases and 8 bases, there was a span of 23 bases. This CDR3 has 17 residues. Germline V gives CDR1 LGHNA, CDR2 YSLEER. The CDR3 DNA sequence: TGCGCCAGCAGCCAAGATAGGGACACCGGGACAAGGATCCAGCAGTACTTC. Its translation: CASSQDRDTGTRIQQYF.

DNA for the CDR3: TGTGCCAGCAGCTTAGATCTAAGGACAGGGTTTAATTCACCCCTCCACTTT. It encodes CASSLDLRTGFNSPLHF. This chain joins TRBV11-2 and TRBJ1-6; 8 bases match TRBD1. There are 17 residues in the CDR3. The germline V gene has CDR1 SGHAT and CDR2 FQNNGV. V trimming: 0 bases; J trimming: 6 bases; junction bases outside the gene matches: 7. The variable domain in full, completed from reference TRBV11-2 and TRBJ1-6, reads EAGVAQSPRYKIIEKRQSVAFWCNPISGHATLYWYQQILGQGPKLLIQFQNNGVVDDSQLPKDRFSAERLKGVDSTLKIQPAKLEDSAVYLCASSLDLRTGFNSPLHFGNGTRLTVT.

For this clone: The identical CDR3 is also encoded by other nucleotide sequences in the sample. The V gene is TRBV29-1, the J gene TRBJ2-3; a possible D gene is TRBD1 (6 bases). The germline V and J ends were trimmed by 1 base and 0 bases, with 8 bases remaining between them. Germline V gene sequence: CDR1 SQVTM, CDR2 ANQGSEA. This CDR3 is 14 amino acids long. CDR3 nucleotide sequence: TGCAGCGTTGAAGGGGGGCACAGCACAGATACGCAGTATTTT. Protein product: CSVEGGHSTDTQYF.

V is TRBV4-2 and J is TRBJ2-2; a weak D match, TRBD1 (5 bases). The V and J ends lost 3 bases and 4 bases respectively, with 9 bases between them. The germline CDR1 and CDR2 sequences are LGHNA and YNFKEQ. CDR3 length: 14 amino acids. DNA for the CDR3: TGTGCCAGCAGCCACCGACAGAGCACCGGGGAGCTGTTTTTT. The encoded protein is CASSHRQSTGELFF.